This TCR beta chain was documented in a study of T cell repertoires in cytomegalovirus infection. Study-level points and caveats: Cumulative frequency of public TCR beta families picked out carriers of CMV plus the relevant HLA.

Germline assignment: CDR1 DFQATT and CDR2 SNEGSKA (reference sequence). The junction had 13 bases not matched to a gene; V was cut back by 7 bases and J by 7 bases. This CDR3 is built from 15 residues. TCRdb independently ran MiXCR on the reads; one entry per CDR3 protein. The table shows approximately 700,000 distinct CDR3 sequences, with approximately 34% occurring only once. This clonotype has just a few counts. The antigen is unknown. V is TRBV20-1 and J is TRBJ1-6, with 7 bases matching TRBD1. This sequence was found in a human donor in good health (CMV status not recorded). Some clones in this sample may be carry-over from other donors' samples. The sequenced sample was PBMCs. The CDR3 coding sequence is TGCAGTGTCCGTAAGGGGGCAGGAGGGAATTCACCCCTCCACTTT. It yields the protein CSVRKGAGGNSPLHF.